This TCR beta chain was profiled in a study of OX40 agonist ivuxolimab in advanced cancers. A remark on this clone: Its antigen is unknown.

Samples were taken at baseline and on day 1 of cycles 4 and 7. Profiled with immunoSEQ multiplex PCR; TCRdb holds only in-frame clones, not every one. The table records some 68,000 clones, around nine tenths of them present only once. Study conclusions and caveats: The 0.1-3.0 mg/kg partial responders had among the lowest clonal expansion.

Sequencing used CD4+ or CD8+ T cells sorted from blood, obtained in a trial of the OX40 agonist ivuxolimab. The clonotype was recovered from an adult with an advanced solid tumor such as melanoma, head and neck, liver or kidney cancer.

As DNA, the CDR3 is TGTGCCAGCGGGGGGAGCGGGGTAGGAGATACGCAGTATTTT. Protein: CASGGSGVGDTQYF. This chain uses TRBV2 with TRBJ2-3, with 7 bases matching TRBD2. The CDR3 length is 14 residues. Germline trimming cut 8 bases from V and 5 bases from J; bases unmatched to any gene: 10. The germline gives CDR1 SNHLY, CDR2 FYNNEI.